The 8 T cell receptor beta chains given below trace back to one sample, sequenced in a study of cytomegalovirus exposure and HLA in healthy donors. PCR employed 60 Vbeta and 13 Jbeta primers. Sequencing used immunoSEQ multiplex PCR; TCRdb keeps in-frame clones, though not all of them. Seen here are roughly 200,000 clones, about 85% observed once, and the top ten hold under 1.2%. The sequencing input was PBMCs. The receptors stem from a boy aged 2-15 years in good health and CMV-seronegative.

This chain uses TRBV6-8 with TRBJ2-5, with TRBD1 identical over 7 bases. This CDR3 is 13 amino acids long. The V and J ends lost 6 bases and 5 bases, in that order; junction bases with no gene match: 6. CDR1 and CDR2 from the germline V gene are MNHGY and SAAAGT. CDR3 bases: TGTGCCAGCAGACTACAGGGGCTGGAGACCCAGTACTTC. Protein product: CASRLQGLETQYF.

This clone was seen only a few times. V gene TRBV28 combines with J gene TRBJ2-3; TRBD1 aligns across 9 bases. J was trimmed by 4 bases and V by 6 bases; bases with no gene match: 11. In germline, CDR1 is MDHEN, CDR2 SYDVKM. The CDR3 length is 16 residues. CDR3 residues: CASSHLQGAGSDTQYF. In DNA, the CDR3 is TGTGCCAGCAGCCATTTACAGGGGGCAGGTTCAGATACGCAGTATTTT.

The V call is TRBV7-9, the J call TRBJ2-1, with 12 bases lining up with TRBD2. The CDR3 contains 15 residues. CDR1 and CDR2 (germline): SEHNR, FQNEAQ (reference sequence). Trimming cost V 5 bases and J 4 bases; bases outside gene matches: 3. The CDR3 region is CASSTTSGGYNEQFF. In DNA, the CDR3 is TGTGCCAGCAGCACTACTAGCGGGGGGTACAATGAGCAGTTCTTC. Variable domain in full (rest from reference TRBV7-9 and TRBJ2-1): DTGVSQNPRHKITKRGQNVTFRCDPISEHNRLYWYRQTLGQGPEFLTYFQNEAQLEKSRLLSDRFSAERPKGSFSTLEIQRTEQGDSAMYLCASSTTSGGYNEQFFGPGTRLTVL.

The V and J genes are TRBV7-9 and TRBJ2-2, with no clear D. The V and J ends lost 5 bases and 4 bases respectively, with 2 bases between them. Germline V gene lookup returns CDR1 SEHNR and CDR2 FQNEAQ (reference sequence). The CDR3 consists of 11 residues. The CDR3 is CASSRTGELFF. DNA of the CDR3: TGTGCCAGCAGCCGCACCGGGGAGCTGTTTTTT. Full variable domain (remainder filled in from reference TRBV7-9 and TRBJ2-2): DTGVSQNPRHKITKRGQNVTFRCDPISEHNRLYWYRQTLGQGPEFLTYFQNEAQLEKSRLLSDRFSAERPKGSFSTLEIQRTEQGDSAMYLCASSRTGELFFGEGSRLTVL.

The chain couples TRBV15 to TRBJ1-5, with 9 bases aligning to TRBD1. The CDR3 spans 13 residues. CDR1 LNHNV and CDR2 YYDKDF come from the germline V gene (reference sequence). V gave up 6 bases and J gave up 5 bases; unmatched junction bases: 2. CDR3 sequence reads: CATSGTGHQPQHF. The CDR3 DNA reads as TGTGCCACCAGTGGGACAGGGCATCAGCCCCAGCATTTT.

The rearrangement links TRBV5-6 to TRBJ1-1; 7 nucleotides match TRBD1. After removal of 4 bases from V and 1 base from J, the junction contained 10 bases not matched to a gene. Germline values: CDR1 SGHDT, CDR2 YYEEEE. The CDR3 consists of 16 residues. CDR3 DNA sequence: TGTGCCAGCAGCCGACTGACAGGGACAACGAACACTGAAGCTTTCTTT. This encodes CASSRLTGTTNTEAFF.

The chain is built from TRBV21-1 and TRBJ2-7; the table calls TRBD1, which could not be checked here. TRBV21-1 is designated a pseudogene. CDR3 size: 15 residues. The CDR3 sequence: CASSTPTGPPYEQYF. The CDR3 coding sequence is TGTGCCAGCAGCACACCGACAGGTCCCCCCTACGAGCAGTACTTC.

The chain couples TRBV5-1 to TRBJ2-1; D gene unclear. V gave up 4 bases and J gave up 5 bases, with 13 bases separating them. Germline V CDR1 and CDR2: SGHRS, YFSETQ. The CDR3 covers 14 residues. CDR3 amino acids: CASSLAEIDNEQFF. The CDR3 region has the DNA TGCGCCAGCAGCCTGGCGGAGATAGACAATGAGCAGTTCTTC.